This record covers a single TCR beta chain. Which antigen it targets is not known. Per-base qualities were not stored, and no clone one base away is much larger. The donors were roughly 40 Caucasian individuals from Russia, aged roughly 6 to 100 years, who were systemically healthy. Around 10 milliliters of peripheral blood were collected from each donor into EDTA-treated Vacutainer tubes. Ficoll-Paque density-gradient centrifugation was used to isolate PBMCs, with at least 7 million per sample. Trizol reagent was used to extract total RNA from PBMCs, with at least 5 micrograms per sample. For every donor, flow cytometry on a PBMC aliquot measured the percentage of naive CD45RAhigh/CD27high T cells. These data come from a study of blood T cells in healthy people across ages (dated by TCRdb to the mid-2010s). Notes on the research overall: In model experiments, roughly one uniquely barcoded TCR beta cDNA molecule per two T cells was captured by template switching. For two donors (one aged 18 to 29 and one aged 80 or older), the study analyzed two additional independent replicas of 1 million unique cDNA reads from the same blood draw. To avoid experimental bias, donors of different ages were randomly spread across the sequencing lanes. The study measured age-related changes in TCR beta repertoire diversity using deep sequencing normalized with unique cDNA molecular identifiers. Donors were grouped into four age groups: young (average roughly 16 years), middle-aged (39), aged (around 60) and long-lived (less than 85). General findings and caveats noted by the study authors: Since profiling was done on bulk unsorted PBMCs, naive and antigen-experienced compartments could not be conclusively compared. Because donor CMV infection status was unknown, age-related changes in expanded clonotypes were potentially confounded. Estimates of total diversity based on one million sequenced T cells were regarded as lower bounds and as underestimates. Compared with the aged group, more naive CD4+ T cells, fewer expanded clones and increased TCR diversity were shown by the long-lived group, suggesting age selection. The percentage of naive T cells measured by flow cytometry correlated strongly with observed TCR beta diversity. As age increased, observed TCR beta diversity per million T cells dropped in a roughly linear way, and a significant reduction was already evident by age 40.

Preparation of the library involved 5' RACE. The reads were generated on an Illumina HiSeq 2500. A second PCR of about 7 to 12 cycles was run with a J-beta primer mix and a sample-barcoded 5' primer. Each TCR beta cDNA molecule received a unique molecular identifier from a template-switch 5' adaptor carrying 12 random nucleotides. At least 2.5 million CDR3-containing paired-end reads were obtained from each sample. First-strand cDNA was synthesized from all RNA with the Mint cDNA synthesis kit, primed by a TRBC-specific oligonucleotide. Following uracil-DNA glycosylase treatment, a first 18-cycle PCR with universal primers M1SS and BC2_uni_R was performed on all cDNA. Per the source publication's procedure: Normalization of each sample was performed by random selection of 1 million high-quality reads, each carrying a distinct molecular identifier. Instead of being binned into consensus sequences, reads that shared molecular identifiers were thrown out. MiTCR, with a Q25 quality threshold and the strictest error-elimination algorithm, was used for CDR3 identification, clonotype clustering and error correction. A nonparametric unseen species model with Euler transformation was used to estimate a lower bound on total TCR beta diversity. TCRdb redid the processing of the public reads, applying fastp at Q25 and MiXCR, and retained in-frame beta chains. Every distinct CDR3 protein forms one entry, paired with its most common genes and DNA. TCRdb assigned the V and J calls; the authors' analysis was not used. The sample includes 950,000 to 1,200,000 distinct CDR3 sequences, with 35% to 40% observed a single time. 10% to 15% of the sample goes to the ten largest clones.

Taken from cysteine to phenylalanine, the CDR3 has 14 residues. The CDR3 DNA has 42 bases and is translated from base 1. Between the V and J ends, shortened by 6 bases and 4 bases respectively, the junction contains 17 bases. For CDR1 and CDR2, the germline V gene (reference sequence) lists DFQATT and SNEGSKA. The chain links TRBV20-1 with TRBJ2-3; no D gene can be assigned with confidence. Input material: blood. This TCR was sampled from a man between 18 and 29 years old in good health. The CDR3 protein: CSAGLRAKSDTQYF. The DNA sequence is as follows: TGCAGTGCCGGGCTACGGGCCAAGTCAGATACGCAGTATTTT.